The subject of this entry is one TCR beta chain. This entry belongs to a study of T-cell memory formation after mild COVID-19. TCRdb analysed the 5' RACE reads with MiXCR anew, one entry per CDR3 protein. The sample has some 250,000 distinct CDR3 sequences; more than 15% are singletons. This CDR3 comprises 15 residues. Germline values: CDR1 MGHRA, CDR2 YSYEKL. With 1 base removed from V and 3 bases from J, the gap between germline ends came to 11 bases. The sample was PBMCs or a T cell subset sorted from them (not recorded which). This chain links TRBV4-1 with TRBJ2-3, with D perhaps given as TRBD1 or TRBD2 (5 bases each). This clonotype originated in a man between 18 and 29 years old who had mild COVID-19 (a few samples of this study predate the infection). Cell type and time point are not known. CDR3 nucleotides: TGCGCCAGCAGCCAAGTGGGGACGGGAACAGATACGCAGTATTTT. Amino acids: CASSQVGTGTDTQYF.